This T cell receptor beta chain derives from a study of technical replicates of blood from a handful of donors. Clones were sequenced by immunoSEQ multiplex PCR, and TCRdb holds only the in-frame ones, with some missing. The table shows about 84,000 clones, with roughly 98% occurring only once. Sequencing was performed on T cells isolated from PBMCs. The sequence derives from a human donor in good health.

The CDR3 loop reads CASSPEGGRDTDTQYF. The DNA of the CDR3 is TGTGCCAGCAGCCCAGAGGGGGGGAGGGACACAGATACGCAGTATTTT. The genes are TRBV7-9 and TRBJ2-3; D perhaps matches TRBD2 (7 bases). The CDR3 contains 16 residues. Per germline, CDR1 SEHNR and CDR2 FQNEAQ (reference sequence). Trimming removed 5 bases at V and 2 bases at J, with 17 bases between.